This section outlines one TCR beta chain sequence together with its context. The CDR3 consists of 17 residues. V was clipped by 7 bases and J by 5 bases; unmatched bases: 16. CDR1 is MRHNA, CDR2 SNTAGT, per germline. This entry belongs to a study of T cell changes during pregnancy in multiple sclerosis. Only in-frame clones appear in the TCRdb table, and some are missing; sequencing was by immunoSEQ multiplex PCR. The repertoire holds 30,000 to 50,000 clones, with 90% to 95% as singletons. Sample: CD4+ T cells from peripheral blood mononuclear cells, taken after pregnancy. This TCR was sampled from a female donor with multiple sclerosis, enrolled in a pregnancy study. This sequence joins TRBV6-4 and TRBJ2-1; 8 bases fit TRBD2. The CDR3 protein is CASIVGRGGPTHNEQFF. The CDR3 DNA follows: TGTGCCAGCATAGTCGGCCGGGGGGGCCCTACCCACAATGAGCAGTTCTTC.